The 19 T cell receptor beta chains given below trace back to one sample, sequenced in a study of blood T cells in healthy people across ages. For the second PCR, which ran for roughly 6 to 12 cycles, a sample-barcoded 5' primer and a J-beta primer mix were used. TCRdb redid the calling of the 5' RACE reads with MiXCR, one entry per CDR3 protein. Of 630,000 or so distinct CDR3 sequences listed, about 30% were seen once; the top ten hold approximately 14%. Sequenced material: blood. These receptors were taken from an elderly woman in good health.

The CDR3 DNA sequence: TGCAGTGCACGGACAGGGGGATCCTTGACCGGGGAGCTGTTTTTT. Encoded protein: CSARTGGSLTGELFF. The rearrangement links TRBV20-1 to TRBJ2-2, with TRBD1 matching 10 bases. The CDR3 runs 15 residues. CDR1 and CDR2 (germline): DFQATT, SNEGSKA (reference sequence). Trimming removed 6 bases from V and 5 bases from J; junction bases left unmatched: 9.

V and J are TRBV7-2 and TRBJ2-4; no firm D call. The assigned J gene may be wrong: the sequence end matches TRBJ2-5 better. The CDR3 runs to 13 residues. Germline V gene sequence: CDR1 SGHTA, CDR2 FQGNSA. CDR3 region: CASRSGVVETQYF. DNA of the CDR3: TGTGCCAGCAGATCGGGTGTGGTTGAGACCCAGTACTTC.

This clonotype was found a few times. The V and J genes are TRBV4-1 and TRBJ2-3; D is unresolved. The V end was cut by 3 bases, the J end by 6 bases, with 13 bases between. The CDR3 runs 14 residues. Germline CDR1 and CDR2: MGHRA and YSYEKL. The CDR3 spells CASSQERPQDTQYF. In DNA form, the CDR3 reads TGCGCCAGCAGCCAGGAACGGCCACAGGATACGCAGTATTTT.

V usage is TRBV20-1 and J usage is TRBJ2-2, with D perhaps TRBD2 (6 bases). CDR1 and CDR2 (germline): DFQATT, SNEGSKA (reference sequence). The CDR3 runs 16 residues. V lost 6 bases and J 0 bases, leaving 17 bases between the germline ends. The chain's CDR3 is CSAKKPGTSNTGELFF. DNA for the CDR3: TGCAGTGCCAAAAAGCCCGGGACTTCGAACACCGGGGAGCTGTTTTTT.

As regards this clonotype: This may stem from a read error, because a much larger clone lies one nucleotide away. V usage is TRBV10-3 and J usage is TRBJ1-4, with D possibly matching TRBD1 (5 bases). The CDR3 runs to 13 residues. V was clipped by 5 bases and J by 4 bases, with 8 bases between them. CDR1 and CDR2 (germline): ENHRY, SYGVKD. CDR3 nucleotides: TGTGCCATCAGTAAGGGGCTTAATGAAAAACTGTTTTTT. Its protein is CAISKGLNEKLFF.

This clonotype was seen only a few times. Being one base from a much bigger clone, this may be a read error. The V gene is TRBV29-1, the J gene TRBJ2-7, with D unresolved. Germline V gene sequence: CDR1 SQVTM, CDR2 ANQGSEA. With 3 bases removed from V and 7 bases from J, the gap between germline ends came to 16 bases. The CDR3 consists of 13 residues. The CDR3 loop reads CSVEGRTAGEQYF. The CDR3 DNA reads as TGCAGCGTTGAGGGCAGGACGGCCGGGGAGCAGTACTTC.

This clonotype came up many times. The chain couples TRBV20-1 to TRBJ2-3; D may be TRBD1 (5 bases). The V end was cut by 6 bases, the J end by 2 bases, with 9 bases between. CDR3 length: 12 amino acids. Germline CDR1 reads DFQATT; CDR2 reads SNEGSKA (reference sequence). CDR3 in amino acids: CSAPGFTDTQYF. The CDR3 nucleotides read TGCAGTGCCCCAGGGTTCACAGATACGCAGTATTTT.

On this clonotype: Since a much larger clone is just one base distant, this may be a read error. The CDR3 DNA follows: TGTGCTAGTGGTTTGTACATTTCGGGACAGGGCCATGGCTACACCTTC. Protein: CASGLYISGQGHGYTF. The genes are TRBV12-5 and TRBJ1-2, with 9 nucleotides matching TRBD1. Germline V lookup: CDR1 LGHNT, CDR2 FRNRAP. The CDR3 runs 16 residues. Germline trimming cut 2 bases from V and 6 bases from J; bases unmatched to any gene: 10.

This clonotype occurred once. V and J are TRBV21-1 and TRBJ2-4; the table's D call, TRBD1, has no DNA check behind it. TRBV21-1 is a documented pseudogene. CDR3 length: 15 amino acids. CDR3 sequence (DNA): TGTGCCAGCAGCACCGCCCAGGGGGCCAAAAACATTCAGTACTTC. Encoded protein: CASSTAQGAKNIQYF.

This chain uses TRBV6-2 or TRBV6-3 with TRBJ2-5; TRBD2 aligns across 8 bases. Germline V gene sequence: CDR1 MNHEY, CDR2 SVGEGT. This CDR3 has 19 amino acids. The trim removed 4 bases at V and 8 bases at J, leaving 24 bases unmatched. The CDR3 loop reads CASSSPPGRGAPGEGTQYF. CDR3 bases: TGTGCCAGCAGTTCGCCCCCAGGGCGGGGGGCCCCGGGTGAAGGAACCCAGTACTTC.

In its sample, this clonotype was seen many times. The chain links TRBV2 to TRBJ1-5; unclear D gene. CDR3 length: 16 residues. Germline assignment: CDR1 SNHLY and CDR2 FYNNEI. Trimming took 6 bases from V and 0 from J, leaving 15 bases between them. The CDR3 DNA reads TGTGCCAGCAGACCAGTGGGGATTTATAGCAATCAGCCCCAGCATTTT. Translation gives CASRPVGIYSNQPQHF.

As to this clonotype: A much larger clone sits a single nucleotide away, making a read error possible. The V gene is TRBV2, the J gene TRBJ2-5, with 10 bases lining up with TRBD2. CDR1 and CDR2 (germline): SNHLY, FYNNEI. V shed 5 bases, J shed 4 bases, and the junction held 4 bases outside the gene matches. The CDR3 extends over 14 amino acids. CDR3 nucleotide sequence: TGTGCCAGCAGTTCTCAGCGGGGGGGAGAGACCCAGTACTTC. It codes for CASSSQRGGETQYF.

V usage is TRBV29-1 and J usage is TRBJ1-1, with 8 bases matching TRBD1. Trimming took 7 bases from V and 4 from J; bases not matched to a gene: 11. Germline lookup yields CDR1 SQVTM and CDR2 ANQGSEA. There are 14 residues in the CDR3. CDR3 sequence: CSASRTGRGTEAFF. Written as DNA, the CDR3 is TGCAGCGCTTCCCGGACAGGGAGGGGCACTGAAGCTTTCTTT.

Concerning this clonotype: This could be a read error, since a much larger clone is one nucleotide away. The genes are TRBV3-1 and TRBJ2-3, with D perhaps matching TRBD2 (6 bases). The CDR3 spans 13 residues. Germline CDR1 and CDR2: LGHDT and YNNKEL (reference sequence). In nucleotides, the CDR3 is TGTGCCAGCAGCCGGTCGACGGGAGATGCGCAGTATTTT. Translated, it gives CASSRSTGDAQYF.

This clonotype was counted a few times. A much larger clone differs from this one at a single base, so this may be a read error. The V call is TRBV6-4, the J call TRBJ2-5; the D gene is possibly TRBD2 (6 bases). V was cut by 6 bases and J by 11 bases, with 19 bases left in between. Germline V gene sequence: CDR1 MRHNA, CDR2 SNTAGT. The CDR3 is 13 residues long. Here the CDR3 reads CASSPRGFDEQYF. CDR3 DNA sequence: TGTGCCAGCAGCCCTCGGGGGTTCGATGAGCAGTACTTC.

This clonotype was observed a few times. CDR3 residues: CATSDPPGQGGVTVTDTQYF. CDR3 sequence (DNA): TGTGCCACCAGTGATCCACCGGGACAGGGGGGAGTCACCGTCACAGATACGCAGTATTTT. The chain joins TRBV24-1 to TRBJ2-3; the match to TRBD1 covers 11 bases. Trimming removed 3 bases from V and 2 bases from J; junction bases left unmatched: 15. Per the germline V gene, CDR1 is KGHDR and CDR2 is SFDVKD. CDR3 size: 20 residues.

In its sample, this clonotype was seen a few times. V and J are TRBV7-2 and TRBJ1-5, with D perhaps matching TRBD1 (5 bases). The CDR3 is made up of 16 amino acids. Trimming left V 1 base short and J 4 bases short, with 14 bases between. CDR1 is SGHTA, CDR2 FQGNSA, per germline. The CDR3 sequence is CASSLVMEGVNQPQHF. As DNA, the CDR3 is TGTGCCAGCAGCTTAGTGATGGAAGGGGTTAATCAGCCCCAGCATTTT.

A word on this clonotype: A much larger clonotype is one base distant, so this may be a read error. The rearrangement links TRBV29-1 to TRBJ2-5; 7 bases line up with TRBD1. Germline values: CDR1 SQVTM, CDR2 ANQGSEA. CDR3 length: 14 amino acids. The ends lost 3 bases at V and 11 bases at J; junction bases unmatched: 15. The CDR3 bases are TGCAGCGTTGAGGGTCAGGGGGTCGGCAATGAGCAGTACTTC. Its translation is CSVEGQGVGNEQYF. Complete variable domain (other parts from reference TRBV29-1 and TRBJ2-5): SAVISQKPSRDICQRGTSLTIQCQVDSQVTMMFWYRQQPGQSLTLIATANQGSEATYESGFVIDKFPISRPNLTFSTLTVSNMSPEDSSIYLCSVEGQGVGNEQYFGPGTRLLVL.

Many counts were recorded for this clonotype. The chain carries TRBV4-1 and TRBJ2-2, with 11 bases fitting TRBD2. V was pared by 2 bases and J by 4 bases, with 3 bases of the junction left unmatched. Germline V gene data show CDR1 as MGHRA and CDR2 as YSYEKL. The CDR3 sequence is 16 residues long. This chain's CDR3 is CASSQSSGGFTGELFF. The CDR3 coding sequence is TGCGCCAGCAGCCAATCTAGCGGGGGGTTCACCGGGGAGCTGTTTTTT.